These 30 T cell receptor beta chains were sequenced from one sample in a study of blood T cell repertoires in COVID-19. Some clones are missing from TCRdb's copy, which holds only in-frame ones; the method was immunoSEQ multiplex PCR. The table lists approximately 170,000 clones, roughly 84% of them singletons. The sequencing sample was made of PBMCs or T cells enriched from blood (not recorded which). All receptors come from a woman aged 50 to 60 who had recovered from COVID-19.

The chain joins TRBV5-4 to TRBJ1-1; tentatively, D is TRBD1 (6 bases). The length of the CDR3 is 14 residues. Germline V CDR1 and CDR2: SGHNT, YYREEE (reference sequence). V was trimmed by 2 bases and J by 1 base, leaving 9 bases between them. CDR3 sequence (DNA): TGTGCCAGCAGCTTTACACAGGGGAACACTGAAGCTTTCTTT. It encodes CASSFTQGNTEAFF.

This rearrangement joins TRBV24-1 to TRBJ2-7; D perhaps matches TRBD2 (7 bases). CDR3 size: 20 residues. V dropped 3 bases and J dropped 6 bases, with 32 bases sitting between them. The germline gives CDR1 KGHDR, CDR2 SFDVKD. Here the CDR3 DNA reads TGTGCCACCAGTGATCACATCAGGGGAGGCGCCGGACTAGTCTACTGCGAGCAGTACTTC. It translates to CATSDHIRGGAGLVYCEQYF.

J is TRBJ2-7 and V is TRBV7-2, with 7 bases identical to TRBD1. The V gene's germline CDR1 is SGHTA and CDR2 FQGNSA. This CDR3 spans 15 amino acids. V was pared by 6 bases and J by 7 bases, with 15 bases of the junction left unmatched. The CDR3 loop reads CASRPTPSTGSEQYF. The DNA of the CDR3 is TGTGCCAGCAGGCCTACCCCCTCGACAGGGAGTGAGCAGTACTTC.

This clone appeared a few times. The V and J genes are TRBV5-4 and TRBJ1-1; 9 nucleotides agree with TRBD1. The CDR3 covers 14 residues. Looked up from germline, CDR1 is SGHNT and CDR2 is YYREEE (reference sequence). V lost 5 bases to trimming and J lost 6 bases; unmatched junction nucleotides: 8. CDR3 residues: CASRVTGGKAEAFF. The CDR3 nucleotides read TGTGCCAGCAGAGTGACAGGGGGAAAGGCTGAAGCTTTCTTT.

The J gene is TRBJ2-2, the V gene TRBV7-9; D remains ambiguous. V was trimmed by 3 bases and J by 8 bases, leaving 10 bases between them. The CDR3 extends over 13 amino acids. Germline V lookup: CDR1 SEHNR, CDR2 FQNEAQ (reference sequence). Here the CDR3 reads CASSFFESGELFF. The CDR3 bases are TGTGCCAGCAGCTTTTTCGAGAGTGGGGAGCTGTTTTTT. The full variable domain, with the rest looked up from reference TRBV7-9 and TRBJ2-2, is DTGVSQNPRHKITKRGQNVTFRCDPISEHNRLYWYRQTLGQGPEFLTYFQNEAQLEKSRLLSDRFSAERPKGSFSTLEIQRTEQGDSAMYLCASSFFESGELFFGEGSRLTVL.

The chain couples TRBV7-2 to TRBJ2-7, with a weak D call TRBD1 (6 bases). V lost 1 base and J 11 bases, leaving 18 bases between the germline ends. CDR1 is SGHTA, CDR2 FQGNSA, per germline. This CDR3 has 14 amino acids. CDR3 loop: CASSLDRAHSQEYF. DNA of the CDR3: TGTGCCAGCAGCTTAGACAGGGCCCACTCCCAAGAGTACTTC.

This clone turned up a few times. The chain carries TRBV4-3 and TRBJ2-2; 9 nucleotides align to TRBD2. Germline CDR1 is LGHNA and CDR2 is YSLEER. Trimming cost V 3 bases and J 0 bases; bases outside gene matches: 5. The CDR3 extends over 17 amino acids. CDR3 amino acids: CASSHGTSTTNTGELFF. The CDR3 region has the DNA TGCGCCAGCAGCCATGGGACTAGCACAACGAACACCGGGGAGCTGTTTTTT.

This clone was picked up one time. The chain is built from TRBV18 and TRBJ2-7; 9 bases fit TRBD2. The CDR3 contains 15 residues. CDR1 is KGHSH, CDR2 LQKENI, per germline. Unmatched junction bases numbered 5, after V lost 3 bases and J lost 2 bases. The chain's CDR3 is CASSPQSGGTYEQYF. The CDR3 nucleotides read TGTGCCAGCTCACCCCAAAGCGGGGGGACCTACGAGCAGTACTTC.

This clone was seen only once. The CDR3: CASSQNVGLAGGETQYF. DNA of the CDR3: TGCGCCAGCAGCCAGAACGTCGGACTAGCGGGGGGAGAGACCCAGTACTTC. This chain uses TRBV5-1 with TRBJ2-5, with 14 bases that match TRBD2. The V segment lost 4 bases and the J segment 4 bases; nucleotides outside the gene matches: 9. This CDR3 spans 17 amino acids. Germline V gives CDR1 SGHRS, CDR2 YFSETQ. Variable domain in full (rest from reference TRBV5-1 and TRBJ2-5): KAGVTQTPRYLIKTRGQQVTLSCSPISGHRSVSWYQQTPGQGLQFLFEYFSETQRNKGNFPGRFSGRQFSNSRSEMNVSTLELGDSALYLCASSQNVGLAGGETQYFGPGTRLLVL.

The chain joins TRBV6-4 to TRBJ2-3, with D maybe TRBD2 (5 bases). The length of the CDR3 is 15 residues. V lost 4 bases, J lost 9 bases, and 20 bases lay in between. Germline loops: CDR1 MRHNA, CDR2 SNTAGT. The CDR3, as DNA: TGTGCCAGCAGTGTTGAGCAGTCAAGGTCGGGGACGCAGTATTTT. This encodes CASSVEQSRSGTQYF.

V is TRBV5-1 and J is TRBJ2-7; 11 bases align to TRBD2. This CDR3 has 18 residues. Losses at the gene ends were 4 bases for V and 2 bases for J; bases not matched to a gene: 14. CDR1 is SGHRS, CDR2 YFSETQ, per germline. CDR3 region: CASSPLEGTSGTPYEQYF. The CDR3 DNA sequence: TGCGCCAGCAGCCCGCTAGAGGGGACTAGCGGAACACCCTACGAGCAGTACTTC.

V and J are TRBV5-1 and TRBJ2-7, with a tentative D call TRBD2 (6 bases). CDR1 is SGHRS, CDR2 YFSETQ, per germline. Trimming took off 2 bases at V and 4 bases at J, with 10 bases between the two ends. This CDR3 is 13 amino acids long. CDR3 nucleotide sequence: TGCGCCAGCAGCTTTTACAGCGGGTACGAGCAGTACTTC. Protein sequence: CASSFYSGYEQYF.

This chain uses TRBV6-2 or TRBV6-3 with TRBJ2-1; 8 bases agree with TRBD2. The CDR3 spans 16 residues. In germline, CDR1 is MNHEY, CDR2 SVGEGT. Losses at the gene ends were 0 bases for V and 0 bases for J; bases not matched to a gene: 1. CDR3 sequence: CASSYSRGASYNEQFF. CDR3 DNA: TGTGCCAGCAGTTACTCGCGGGGGGCCTCCTACAATGAGCAGTTCTTC.

The chain employs TRBV5-1 and TRBJ2-3; TRBD2 aligns across 8 bases. Germline lookup yields CDR1 SGHRS and CDR2 YFSETQ. There are 15 residues in the CDR3. With V trimmed by 0 bases and J by 3 bases, 3 bases remained unmatched. CDR3 sequence: CASSLEGLVTDTQYF. CDR3 in DNA: TGCGCCAGCAGCTTGGAGGGACTAGTAACAGATACGCAGTATTTT.

The chain is built from TRBV7-9 and TRBJ2-3; tentatively, D is TRBD2 (6 bases). The CDR3 consists of 15 residues. Germline CDR1 is SEHNR and CDR2 is FQNEAQ (reference sequence). V was pared by 0 bases and J by 2 bases, with 9 bases between. CDR3 DNA sequence: TGTGCCAGCAGCTTAGCTGGGCGGGACACAGATACGCAGTATTTT. Residues: CASSLAGRDTDTQYF. The entire variable domain, with the rest obtained from reference TRBV7-9 and TRBJ2-3, is as follows: DTGVSQNPRHKITKRGQNVTFRCDPISEHNRLYWYRQTLGQGPEFLTYFQNEAQLEKSRLLSDRFSAERPKGSFSTLEIQRTEQGDSAMYLCASSLAGRDTDTQYFGPGTRLTVL.

The chain employs TRBV3-1 (or the pseudogene TRBV3-2) and TRBJ2-2; the D is unclear. Germline V gene data show CDR1 as LGHDT and CDR2 as YNNKEL (reference sequence). V lost 3 bases, J lost 7 bases, and 6 bases lay in between. This CDR3 contains 12 residues. The CDR3 is CASSHRVGELFF. The CDR3 nucleotides read TGTGCCAGCAGCCACCGTGTCGGGGAGCTGTTTTTT.

This chain links TRBV6-5 with TRBJ1-2; 7 nucleotides align to TRBD1. This CDR3 is built from 12 residues. CDR1 and CDR2 (germline): MNHEY, SVGAGI. V dropped 2 bases and J dropped 8; count of bases not matched to a gene: 2. The CDR3 region is CASSYGTEGYTF. CDR3 DNA: TGTGCCAGCAGTTACGGGACAGAGGGCTACACCTTC.

The V and J genes are TRBV3-1 (or the pseudogene TRBV3-2) and TRBJ2-7, with 8 nucleotides matching TRBD1. Germline CDR1 reads LGHDT; CDR2 reads YNNKEL (reference sequence). Losses at the gene ends were 5 bases for V and 2 bases for J; bases not matched to a gene: 17. CDR3 length equals 18 residues. This chain's CDR3 is CASSLKDARDRSPYEQYF. The DNA for the CDR3 is TGTGCCAGCAGCTTAAAAGACGCCCGGGACAGGAGCCCCTACGAGCAGTACTTC.

The CDR3 reads CASSEEWGDRRYF. The CDR3 DNA follows: TGTGCCAGCAGTGAAGAGTGGGGGGACAGGCGGTACTTC. The J gene is TRBJ2-7, the V gene TRBV2; the match to TRBD1 covers 8 bases. Trimming removed 1 base from V and 12 bases from J; junction bases left unmatched: 8. The CDR3 spans 13 residues. Per the germline V gene, CDR1 is SNHLY and CDR2 is FYNNEI.

This rearrangement joins TRBV7-9 to TRBJ2-7; 7 bases fit TRBD1. The trim removed 0 bases at V and 5 bases at J, leaving 7 bases unmatched. Per germline, CDR1 SEHNR and CDR2 FQNEAQ (reference sequence). CDR3 size: 15 residues. CDR3 bases: TGTGCCAGCAGCTTAGCATTTGGACAGGTCCACGAGCAGTACTTC. Its translation is CASSLAFGQVHEQYF.

The rearrangement uses TRBV15 and TRBJ2-2; a possible D gene is TRBD1 (6 bases). Germline CDR1 LNHNV, CDR2 YYDKDF (reference sequence). The CDR3 is made up of 14 amino acids. The V and J ends lost 1 base and 11 bases respectively, with 14 bases between them. CDR3 coding DNA: TGTGCCACCAGCAGAGGGGACACCCGGGAAGAGCTGTTTTTT. Its protein is CATSRGDTREELFF.

This sequence joins TRBV7-9 and TRBJ1-1, with D maybe TRBD1 (6 bases). This CDR3 region has 15 residues. Germline CDR1 is SEHNR and CDR2 is FQNEAQ (reference sequence). The V and J ends lost 1 base and 4 bases respectively, with 13 bases between them. The CDR3 spells CASSLEGGLGTEAFF. The CDR3 nucleotides read TGTGCCAGCAGCTTAGAAGGGGGTCTCGGCACTGAAGCTTTCTTT.

This chain joins TRBV7-2 and TRBJ2-1, with unresolved D. The CDR3 is 13 residues long. V dropped 5 bases and J dropped 0 bases, with 5 bases sitting between them. Germline V gene lookup returns CDR1 SGHTA and CDR2 FQGNSA. CDR3 nucleotide sequence: TGTGCCAGCAGCATAAACTCCTACAATGAGCAGTTCTTC. It translates to CASSINSYNEQFF.

This chain joins TRBV28 and TRBJ1-4; TRBD1 aligns across 9 bases. The trim removed 6 bases at V and 7 bases at J, leaving 6 bases unmatched. The CDR3 extends over 14 amino acids. The germline CDR1 and CDR2 sequences are MDHEN and SYDVKM. The CDR3 region is CASSTGTGSEKLFF. The CDR3 DNA reads TGTGCCAGCAGCACCGGGACAGGGAGTGAAAAACTGTTTTTT.

This chain uses TRBV9 with TRBJ2-1, with 9 bases that match TRBD2. Losses at the gene ends were 0 bases for V and 9 bases for J; bases not matched to a gene: 10. The CDR3 runs to 16 residues. CDR1 is SGDLS and CDR2 is YYNGEE in the germline V gene. CDR3 coding DNA: TGTGCCAGCAGCGTAGGATTAGCGGGAGACATTCCTGAGCAGTTCTTC. It translates to CASSVGLAGDIPEQFF.

This chain connects TRBV7-3 to TRBJ2-1; TRBD1 matches 10 bases. Germline V gives CDR1 SGHTA, CDR2 FQGTGA. V trimming: 5 bases; J trimming: 3 bases; junction bases outside the gene matches: 4. The CDR3 totals 15 residues. CDR3 region: CASSLDRGLYNEQFF. The CDR3 coding sequence is TGTGCCAGCAGCCTAGACAGGGGGCTCTACAATGAGCAGTTCTTC.

The V call is TRBV7-2, the J call TRBJ1-3; weak D call: TRBD1 (6 bases). Germline V CDR1 and CDR2: SGHTA, FQGNSA. With 3 bases removed from V and 4 bases from J, the gap between germline ends came to 13 bases. The CDR3 runs to 15 residues. The CDR3 loop reads CASSLSRGQGNTIYF. For the CDR3, the DNA is TGTGCCAGCAGCTTGTCGAGAGGACAGGGAAACACCATATATTTT.

V gene TRBV29-1 combines with J gene TRBJ2-3; D may be TRBD1 (6 bases). Germline V gives CDR1 SQVTM, CDR2 ANQGSEA. The length of the CDR3 is 13 residues. Trimming cost V 1 base and J 9 bases, with 14 bases left between them. CDR3 region: CSVEGHRAETQYF. In nucleotides, the CDR3 is TGCAGCGTTGAAGGACACAGGGCTGAGACGCAGTATTTT.

This clone came up once. The V and J genes are TRBV7-9 and TRBJ1-5, with D hard to call. Germline V lookup: CDR1 SEHNR, CDR2 FQNEAQ (reference sequence). This CDR3 has 15 residues. V lost 0 bases and J 5 bases, leaving 11 bases between the germline ends. The CDR3 sequence is CASSLAEGPYQPQHF. DNA of the CDR3: TGTGCCAGCAGCTTAGCAGAGGGTCCTTATCAGCCCCAGCATTTT. The full variable domain, rest sourced from reference TRBV7-9 and TRBJ1-5, is DTGVSQNPRHKITKRGQNVTFRCDPISEHNRLYWYRQTLGQGPEFLTYFQNEAQLEKSRLLSDRFSAERPKGSFSTLEIQRTEQGDSAMYLCASSLAEGPYQPQHFGDGTRLSIL.

The CDR3 coding sequence is TGTGCCAGCTCACCACCGGAGGCGCCCACTTATGGCTACACCTTC. It specifies CASSPPEAPTYGYTF. The genes are TRBV18 and TRBJ1-2; D is uncertain. V lost 0 bases and J 5 bases, leaving 13 bases between the germline ends. Germline CDR1 reads KGHSH; CDR2 reads LQKENI. The CDR3 runs 15 residues.